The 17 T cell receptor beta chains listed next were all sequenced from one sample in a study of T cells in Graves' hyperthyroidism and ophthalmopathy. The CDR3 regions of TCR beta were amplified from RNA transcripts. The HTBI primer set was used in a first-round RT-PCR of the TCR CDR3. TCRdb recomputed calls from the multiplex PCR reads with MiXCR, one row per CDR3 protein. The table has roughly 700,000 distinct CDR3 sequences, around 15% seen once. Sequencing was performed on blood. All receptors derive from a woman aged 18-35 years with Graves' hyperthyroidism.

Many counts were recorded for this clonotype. Here the CDR3 reads CASSVRDRGAGELFF. The CDR3 DNA is TGTGCCAGCAGCGTCCGGGACAGGGGCGCCGGGGAGCTGTTTTTT. The chain couples TRBV7-9 to TRBJ2-2; 10 nucleotides agree with TRBD1. With 5 bases clipped from V and 6 bases from J, the junction kept 6 bases outside the gene matches. In germline, CDR1 is SEHNR, CDR2 FQNEAQ (reference sequence). The CDR3 consists of 15 residues.

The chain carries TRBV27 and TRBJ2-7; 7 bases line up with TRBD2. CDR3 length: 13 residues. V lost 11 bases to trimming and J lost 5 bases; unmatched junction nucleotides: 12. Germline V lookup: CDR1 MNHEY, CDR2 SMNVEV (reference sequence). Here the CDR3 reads CAGGSGPGNEQYF. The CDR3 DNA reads TGTGCCGGAGGTAGCGGGCCGGGGAACGAGCAGTACTTC.

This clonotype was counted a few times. The CDR3 bases are TGCAGTGCCCCCGGGACAGGGGGCGTGGGGGGGGGTGGCTATGGCTACACCTTC. Its translation is CSAPGTGGVGGGGYGYTF. J is TRBJ1-2 and V is TRBV20-1; 12 bases map to TRBD1. The CDR3 extends over 18 amino acids. Trimming took 6 bases from V and 4 from J; bases not matched to a gene: 18. The V gene's germline CDR1 is DFQATT and CDR2 SNEGSKA (reference sequence).

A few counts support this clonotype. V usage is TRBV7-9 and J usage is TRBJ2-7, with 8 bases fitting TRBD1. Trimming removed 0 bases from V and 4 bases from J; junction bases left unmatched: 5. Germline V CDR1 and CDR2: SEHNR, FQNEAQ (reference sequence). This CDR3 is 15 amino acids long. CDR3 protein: CASSLATGESYEQYF. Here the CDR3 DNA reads TGTGCCAGCAGCTTAGCGACAGGGGAGTCTTACGAGCAGTACTTC.

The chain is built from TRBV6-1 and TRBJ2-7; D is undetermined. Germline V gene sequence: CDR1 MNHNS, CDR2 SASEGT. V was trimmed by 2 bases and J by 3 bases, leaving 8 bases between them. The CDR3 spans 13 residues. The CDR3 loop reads CASSEIYSYEQYF. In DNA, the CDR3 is TGTGCCAGCAGTGAAATCTACAGCTACGAGCAGTACTTC.

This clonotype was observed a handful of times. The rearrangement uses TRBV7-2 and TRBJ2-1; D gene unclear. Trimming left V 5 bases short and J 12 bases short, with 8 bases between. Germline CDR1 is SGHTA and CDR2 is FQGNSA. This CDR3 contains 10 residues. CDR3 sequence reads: CASSVGRQFF. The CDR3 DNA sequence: TGTGCCAGCAGCGTGGGCCGGCAGTTCTTC.

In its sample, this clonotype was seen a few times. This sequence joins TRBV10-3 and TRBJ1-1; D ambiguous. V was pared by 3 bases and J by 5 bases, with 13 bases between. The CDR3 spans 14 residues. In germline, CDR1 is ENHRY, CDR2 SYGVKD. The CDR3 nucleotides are TGTGCCATCAGTGACCCGGAAAGCGGGACTGAAGCTTTCTTT. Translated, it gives CAISDPESGTEAFF.

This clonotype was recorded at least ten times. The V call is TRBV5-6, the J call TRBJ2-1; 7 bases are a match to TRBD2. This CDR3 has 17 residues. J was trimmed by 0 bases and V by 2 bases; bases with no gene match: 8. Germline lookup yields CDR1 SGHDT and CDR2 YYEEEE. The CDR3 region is CASSFRGSRRSYNEQFF. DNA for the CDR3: TGTGCCAGCAGCTTCCGCGGGAGTAGGCGCTCCTACAATGAGCAGTTCTTC.

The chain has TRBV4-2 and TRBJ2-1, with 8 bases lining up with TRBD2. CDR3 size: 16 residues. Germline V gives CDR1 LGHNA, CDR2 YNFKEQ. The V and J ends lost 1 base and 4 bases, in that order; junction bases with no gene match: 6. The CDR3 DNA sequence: TGTGCCAGCAGCCAAGGGGCTAGCGGGCAGTACAATGAGCAGTTCTTC. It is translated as CASSQGASGQYNEQFF.

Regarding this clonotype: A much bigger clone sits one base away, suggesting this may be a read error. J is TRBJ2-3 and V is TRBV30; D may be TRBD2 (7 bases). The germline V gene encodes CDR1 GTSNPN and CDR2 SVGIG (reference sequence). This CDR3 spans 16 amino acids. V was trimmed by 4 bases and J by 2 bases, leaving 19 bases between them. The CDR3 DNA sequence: TGTGCCTGGAATGTACCAAGGGGGGGACACACAGATACGCAGTATTTT. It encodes CAWNVPRGGHTDTQYF.

CDR3 loop: CASSPSGRIETQYF. CDR3 in DNA: TGTGCCAGCAGTCCTAGCGGGAGGATAGAGACCCAGTACTTC. The gene calls are TRBV27 and TRBJ2-5; TRBD2 aligns across 11 bases. J was trimmed by 4 bases and V by 5 bases; bases with no gene match: 3. The CDR3 covers 14 residues. In germline, CDR1 is MNHEY, CDR2 SMNVEV (reference sequence).

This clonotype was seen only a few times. The CDR3 spells CASSQDSGFFRNEQFF. The CDR3 region has the DNA TGTGCCAGCAGCCAAGATTCGGGCTTTTTTAGGAATGAGCAGTTCTTC. The chain couples TRBV4-2 to TRBJ2-1; D unresolved. In germline, CDR1 is LGHNA, CDR2 YNFKEQ. Trimming removed 0 bases at V and 7 bases at J, with 16 bases between. The CDR3 has 16 amino acids.

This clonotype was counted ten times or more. This chain's CDR3 is CATSDLSGGNEQFF. DNA of the CDR3: TGTGCCACCAGTGATTTGTCGGGGGGTAATGAGCAGTTCTTC. The chain is built from TRBV24-1 and TRBJ2-1, with TRBD2 matching 7 bases. CDR1 is KGHDR and CDR2 is SFDVKD in the germline V gene. V shed 0 bases, J shed 7 bases, and the junction held 2 bases outside the gene matches. The CDR3 has 14 residues.

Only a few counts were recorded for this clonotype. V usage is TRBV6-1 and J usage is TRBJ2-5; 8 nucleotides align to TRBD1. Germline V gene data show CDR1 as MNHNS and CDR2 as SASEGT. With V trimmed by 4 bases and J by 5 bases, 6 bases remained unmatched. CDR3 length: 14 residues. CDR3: CASSGSGGGETQYF. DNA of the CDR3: TGTGCCAGCAGTGGTTCAGGGGGCGGGGAGACCCAGTACTTC.

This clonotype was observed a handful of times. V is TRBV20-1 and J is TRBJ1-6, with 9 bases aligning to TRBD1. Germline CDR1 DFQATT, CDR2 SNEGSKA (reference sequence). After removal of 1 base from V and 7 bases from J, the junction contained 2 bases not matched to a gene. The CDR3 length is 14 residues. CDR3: CSARATGGNSPLHF. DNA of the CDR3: TGCAGTGCTAGAGCAACAGGGGGCAATTCACCCCTCCACTTT.

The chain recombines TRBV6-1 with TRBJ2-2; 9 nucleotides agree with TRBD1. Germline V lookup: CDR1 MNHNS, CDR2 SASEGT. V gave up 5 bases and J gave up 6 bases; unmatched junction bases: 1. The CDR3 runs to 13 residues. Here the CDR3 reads CASSRQGAGELFF. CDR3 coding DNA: TGTGCCAGCAGTCGACAGGGGGCCGGGGAGCTGTTTTTT.

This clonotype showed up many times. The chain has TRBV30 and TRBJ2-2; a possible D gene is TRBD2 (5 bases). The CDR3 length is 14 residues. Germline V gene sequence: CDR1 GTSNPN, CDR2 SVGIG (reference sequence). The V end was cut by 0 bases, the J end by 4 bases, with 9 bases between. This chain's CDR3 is CAWSVRGITGELFF. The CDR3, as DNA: TGTGCCTGGAGTGTACGGGGTATCACCGGGGAGCTGTTTTTT.